What follows describes a single TCR beta chain. This sample stems from a study of blood T cell repertoires in COVID-19. Study information: Researchers got acute and convalescent COVID-19 samples from the United States, Italy and Spain. PBMCs, B-cell-depleted T cells, or T cells were the source of the cDNA or gDNA that made up the material.

Per the original data handling: How many nucleated cells were present was estimated from reference gene primer amplification. The method was immunoSEQ multiplex PCR; TCRdb's version includes in-frame clones alone and lacks a portion of them. That table supplies the V and J calls and clone size; D and trimming were determined from the DNA. The data show more than 200,000 clones, over 70% seen once. The CDR3 covers 14 residues. The junction had 3 bases not matched to a gene; V was cut back by 6 bases and J by 1 base. From germline, CDR1 is MNHEY and CDR2 SVGAGI. The sample consisted of peripheral blood. The chain employs TRBV6-5 and TRBJ2-5, with 9 bases aligning to TRBD1. The receptor comes from a woman over 75 with acute or convalescent COVID-19. DNA for the CDR3: TGTGCCAGCAGCCAGACAGGGGGCCAAGAGACCCAGTACTTC. Protein product: CASSQTGGQETQYF.